The entry below gives a single T cell receptor beta chain sequence along with its context. Its antigen specificity is not known. The record has no base qualities; no much larger clone is one base away. CDR1 and CDR2 are read off the germline V gene (reference sequence) as LNHDA and SQIVND. There are 15 amino acids in the CDR3, from cysteine to phenylalanine inclusive. Kept here is only the CDR3 DNA, which spans 45 bases and is read in frame from base 1. V loses 6 bases at its end and J loses 2 bases; junction bases beyond the gene matches: 9. From each donor, a single peripheral blood sample of approximately 110 mL on average was drawn into heparinised tubes. Using a panel that included CD45RO, CCR7, CD25, CD127, CD95 and CD27, naive, central memory, regulatory and stem cell-like memory CD4+ T cells were sorted on a BD FACSAria II. A purity above 95% was achieved for all sorted populations. PBMCs were isolated immediately by Lymphoprep density gradient centrifugation and stained directly without culture. So that batch effects would be minimized, each experiment stained and sorted samples in pairs, pairing one healthy donor with one patient.

All of the isolated RNA was reverse transcribed with the High Capacity cDNA Reverse Transcription Kit, so expressed TCRB transcripts were sequenced. Stem cell-like memory T cell samples underwent survey-depth immunoSEQ sequencing, averaging approximately 920,000 total reads per sample. Sorted cells were lysed in RLT buffer, and RNA was extracted using DNase-treated RNeasy Micro or Mini kits according to cell number. Each cell subset was processed on its own to prevent cross-contamination, while patient and healthy donor samples were processed together. TCRB sequences were amplified from cDNA with the immunoSEQ multiplex PCR, producing 87-bp fragments spanning the CDR3 region. Amplicons were sequenced on the Illumina HiSeq platform. The published analysis was carried out like this. PCR bias was corrected computationally using synthetic template baselines, and reads within Hamming distance 2 were collapsed, with unmergeable singletons discarded. Reads were aligned against IMGT so that V, D and J genes, CDR3 length and insertions or deletions at six rearrangement sites could be assigned. Clonotype counts were normalized to sorted cell number within each subset before computing true diversity and Gini coefficients with the tcR R package. The overlap coefficient, calculated on TCRB nucleotide sequences, was used to quantify repertoire sharing. TCRdb retrieved this table from immuneACCESS and kept in-frame rearrangements only. Not all clones are present; in checked studies, unresolved V genes account for under half, and no reason is known for the remainder. The V and J calls and the clone size are those of that table, but D and trimming were determined from the DNA. For this sample the table gives about 110,000 clones, of which around 40% were detected only once. Approximately 0.065% of the sample is held by the ten biggest clonotypes.

This sample is drawn from a study of beta chain features in type 1 diabetes listed by TCRdb under 2018. In terms of the full investigation: No differences in mean age, gender distribution, total cell number or subset yield were found between patients and healthy donors. A total of about 99,000,000 sorted cells were examined across all samples, and RNA yield correlated strongly with the number of cells per subset. The study compared TCRB repertoires of sorted circulating CD4+ T cell subsets between recently diagnosed type 1 diabetes patients and matched healthy donors. Whereas all 30 or so donors provided naive and central memory subsets, regulatory and stem cell-like memory subsets were isolated from just 8 patients and roughly 8 healthy donors. The study at large found these results: Type 1 diabetes patients showed a moderate but significant shortening of TCRB CDR3 length in all four CD4+ subsets. The naive, central memory and regulatory TCRB repertoires appeared to resemble one another more closely among patients than among healthy donors. PCR might favor shorter templates, but patient and control samples were amplified and corrected together, so any skew would affect both groups equally. Fewer insertions and more nucleotide deletions at VDJ recombination sites were observed in patients with type 1 diabetes, implying thymic rearrangement abnormalities. Because cDNA was sequenced instead of genomic DNA, highly expressing activated cells could be over-represented, though the groups showed no difference in activation or CD3 levels. Only small numbers of individuals were included in the HLA sub-analyses, which left unresolved whether HLA type had any influence on TCRB rearrangement.

Specimen: stem cell memory CD4+ T cells from blood. Taken with the paper, the label for cell subset or site translates to: stem cell-like memory CD4+ T cells. The sequence came from a woman aged 18-35 years in good health. The chain employs TRBV19 and TRBJ2-7; TRBD1 agrees with 8 junctional bases. The DNA reads TGTGCCAGTAGGCTGAGGGACAGGAGGGCCTACGAGCAGTACTTC. This is translated as CASRLRDRRAYEQYF.